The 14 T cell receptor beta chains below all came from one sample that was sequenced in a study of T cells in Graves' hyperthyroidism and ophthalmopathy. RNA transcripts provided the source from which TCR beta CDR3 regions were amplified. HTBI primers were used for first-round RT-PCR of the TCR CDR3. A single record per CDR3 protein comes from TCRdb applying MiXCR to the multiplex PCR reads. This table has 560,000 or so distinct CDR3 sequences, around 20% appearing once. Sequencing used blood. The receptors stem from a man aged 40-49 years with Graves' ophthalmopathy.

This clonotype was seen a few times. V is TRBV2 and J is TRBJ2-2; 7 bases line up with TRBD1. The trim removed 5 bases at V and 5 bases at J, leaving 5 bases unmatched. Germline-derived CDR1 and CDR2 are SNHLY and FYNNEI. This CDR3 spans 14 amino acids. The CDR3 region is CASSLKQGTGELFF. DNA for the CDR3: TGTGCCAGCAGTCTTAAACAGGGGACCGGGGAGCTGTTTTTT.

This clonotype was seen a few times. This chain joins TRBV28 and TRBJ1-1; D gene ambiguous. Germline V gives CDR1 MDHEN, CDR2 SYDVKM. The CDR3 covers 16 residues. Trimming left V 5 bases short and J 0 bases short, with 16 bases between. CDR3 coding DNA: TGTGCCAGCAGTCCGGGAGGCCTACCCCTGAACACTGAAGCTTTCTTT. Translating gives CASSPGGLPLNTEAFF. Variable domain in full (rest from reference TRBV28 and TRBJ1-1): DVKVTQSSRYLVKRTGEKVFLECVQDMDHENMFWYRQDPGLGLRLIYFSYDVKMKEKGDIPEGYSVSREKKERFSLILESASTNQTSMYLCASSPGGLPLNTEAFFGQGTRLTVV.

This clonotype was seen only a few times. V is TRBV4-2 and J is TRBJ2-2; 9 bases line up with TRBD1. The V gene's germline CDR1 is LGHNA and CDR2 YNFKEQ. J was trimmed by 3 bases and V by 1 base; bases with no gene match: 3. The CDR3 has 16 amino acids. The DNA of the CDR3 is TGTGCCAGCAGCCAAGGACAGGGGGTTGACACCGGGGAGCTGTTTTTT. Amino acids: CASSQGQGVDTGELFF.

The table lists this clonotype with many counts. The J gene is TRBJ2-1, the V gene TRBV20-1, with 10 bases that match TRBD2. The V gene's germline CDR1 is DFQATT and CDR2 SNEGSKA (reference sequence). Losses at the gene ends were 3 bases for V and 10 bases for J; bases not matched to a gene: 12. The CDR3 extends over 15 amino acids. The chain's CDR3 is CSASGELAGEREQFF. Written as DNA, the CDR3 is TGCAGTGCTAGCGGGGAGCTAGCGGGAGAACGGGAGCAGTTCTTC.

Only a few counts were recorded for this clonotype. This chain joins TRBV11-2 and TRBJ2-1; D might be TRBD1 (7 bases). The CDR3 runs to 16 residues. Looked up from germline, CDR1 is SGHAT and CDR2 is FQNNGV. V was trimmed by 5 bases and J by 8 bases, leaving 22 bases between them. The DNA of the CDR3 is TGTGCCAGCAGCCCCGTAGGGGGGAGAGGGGGCGATGAGCAGTTCTTC. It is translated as CASSPVGGRGGDEQFF.

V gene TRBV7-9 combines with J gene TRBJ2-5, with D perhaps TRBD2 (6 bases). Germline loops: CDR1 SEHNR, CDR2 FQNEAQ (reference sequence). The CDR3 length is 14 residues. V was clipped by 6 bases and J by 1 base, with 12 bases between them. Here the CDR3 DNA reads TGTGCCAGCAGGAGGGGAGGTAGCCAAGAGACCCAGTACTTC. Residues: CASRRGGSQETQYF.

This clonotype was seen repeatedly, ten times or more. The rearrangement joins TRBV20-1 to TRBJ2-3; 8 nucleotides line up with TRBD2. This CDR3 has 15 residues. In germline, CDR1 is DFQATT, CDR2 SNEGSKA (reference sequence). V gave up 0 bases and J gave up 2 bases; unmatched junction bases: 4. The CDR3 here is CSAREAGGPTDTQYF. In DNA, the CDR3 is TGCAGTGCTAGAGAGGCGGGAGGCCCCACAGATACGCAGTATTTT.

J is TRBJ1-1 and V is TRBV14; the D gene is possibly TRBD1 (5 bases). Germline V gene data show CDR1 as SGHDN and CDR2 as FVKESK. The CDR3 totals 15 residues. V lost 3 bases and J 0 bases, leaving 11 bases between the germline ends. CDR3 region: CASSQGGWMNTEAFF. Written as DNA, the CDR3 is TGTGCCAGCAGCCAGGGGGGGTGGATGAACACTGAAGCTTTCTTT.

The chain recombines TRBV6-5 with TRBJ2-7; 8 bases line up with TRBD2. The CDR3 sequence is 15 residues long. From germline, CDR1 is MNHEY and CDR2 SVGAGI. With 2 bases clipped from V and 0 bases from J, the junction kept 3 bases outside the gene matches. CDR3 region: CASSYVLADSYEQYF. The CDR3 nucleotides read TGTGCCAGCAGTTACGTACTAGCGGACTCCTACGAGCAGTACTTC.

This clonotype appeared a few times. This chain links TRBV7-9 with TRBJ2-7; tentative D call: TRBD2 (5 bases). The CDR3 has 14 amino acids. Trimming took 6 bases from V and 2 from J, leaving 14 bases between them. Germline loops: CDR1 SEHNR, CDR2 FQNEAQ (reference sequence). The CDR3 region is CASSTGSLPYEQYF. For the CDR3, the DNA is TGTGCCAGCAGTACGGGATCCCTTCCCTACGAGCAGTACTTC.

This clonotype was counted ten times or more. Here the CDR3 reads CASRPASTGADTQYF. In nucleotides, the CDR3 is TGTGCCAGCCGCCCGGCGTCTACTGGTGCAGATACGCAGTATTTT. The gene calls are TRBV2 and TRBJ2-3, with D unclear. Between the trimmed V and J ends, which lost 8 bases and 4 bases, there was a span of 19 bases. From germline, CDR1 is SNHLY and CDR2 FYNNEI. The CDR3 loop spans 15 amino acids.

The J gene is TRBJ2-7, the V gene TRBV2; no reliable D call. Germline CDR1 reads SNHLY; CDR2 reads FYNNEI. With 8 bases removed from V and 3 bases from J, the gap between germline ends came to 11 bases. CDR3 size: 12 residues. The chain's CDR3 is CASCYASYEQYF. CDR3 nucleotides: TGTGCCAGCTGTTATGCCAGCTACGAGCAGTACTTC.

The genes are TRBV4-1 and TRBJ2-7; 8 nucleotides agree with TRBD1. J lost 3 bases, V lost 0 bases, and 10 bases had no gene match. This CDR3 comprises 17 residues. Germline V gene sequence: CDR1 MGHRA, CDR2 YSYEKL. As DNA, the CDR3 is TGCGCCAGCAGCCAAGAATCGTGGTCGGACAGGGTCTACGAGCAGTACTTC. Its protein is CASSQESWSDRVYEQYF.

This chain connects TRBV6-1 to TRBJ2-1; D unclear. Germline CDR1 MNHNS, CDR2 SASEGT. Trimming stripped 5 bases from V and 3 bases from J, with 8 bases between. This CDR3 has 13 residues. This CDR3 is CASSSAIYNEQFF. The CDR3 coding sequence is TGTGCCAGCAGTTCCGCCATCTACAATGAGCAGTTCTTC.